This T cell receptor beta chain comes out of a study of identical twins. Study-wide results and limits: The study found excess low generation probability among twin-shared out-of-frame alpha sequences.

Germline CDR1 and CDR2: SQVTM and ANQGSEA. The CDR3 is 15 residues long. V lost 7 bases to trimming and J lost 4 bases; unmatched junction nucleotides: 11. This clonotype has only a few counts. Its antigen remains unknown. TCRdb used MiXCR to reprocess the 5' RACE reads, holding one entry per CDR3 protein. The sample includes approximately 500,000 distinct CDR3 sequences, 13% to 15% of them seen just once. These data also formed part of another study, on yellow fever vaccine responses in identical twins.

The clonotype originates from a woman between 18 and 29 years old in good health. The specimen sequenced was CD4+ T cells sorted from blood. This chain uses TRBV29-1 with TRBJ2-1; TRBD2 agrees at 9 bases. This chain's CDR3 is CSGLGGGREYNEQFF. The CDR3, as DNA: TGCAGCGGGCTCGGGGGCGGGAGGGAATACAATGAGCAGTTCTTC.